This T cell receptor beta chain was captured in a study of blood T cell repertoires in COVID-19. From germline, CDR1 is LGHDT and CDR2 YNNKEL (reference sequence). V lost 3 bases to trimming and J lost 3 bases, with 8 bases between them. This CDR3 spans 13 amino acids. Method: immunoSEQ multiplex PCR; TCRdb's copy keeps in-frame clones and lacks some. The sample has about 140,000 clones; more than 85% are singletons. The gene calls are TRBV3-1 (or the pseudogene TRBV3-2) and TRBJ1-2; D unclear. Material: peripheral blood. The TCR comes from a human donor in a cohort sampled during active COVID-19. The CDR3 loop is CASSHGGHYGYTF. For the CDR3, the DNA is TGTGCCAGCAGCCACGGAGGGCACTATGGCTACACCTTC.